The 17 T cell receptor beta chains listed next were all sequenced from one sample in a study of identical twins. TCRdb itself ran the 5' RACE reads through MiXCR, one entry per CDR3 protein. This sample has 450,000 or so distinct CDR3 sequences, with 14% found just once. A further study also used this sample, focusing on yellow fever vaccine responses in identical twins.

Sequenced input: CD4+ T cells sorted from blood. These receptors originate from a woman aged 18-29 years in good health.

The chain employs TRBV7-2 and TRBJ2-2; TRBD1 aligns across 10 bases. Germline assignment: CDR1 SGHTA and CDR2 FQGNSA. Trimming at V came to 4 bases and at J to 4 bases, leaving 9 bases not matched to a gene. The CDR3 sequence is 17 residues long. CDR3 DNA: TGTGCCAGCAGCTCCGGTCCGGGACAGGGGTTCACCGGGGAGCTGTTTTTT. Translation gives CASSSGPGQGFTGELFF.

This clonotype has only a few counts. The chain joins TRBV5-1 to TRBJ2-7; perhaps D is TRBD1 or TRBD2 (6 bases each). This CDR3 has 17 amino acids. Germline lookup yields CDR1 SGHRS and CDR2 YFSETQ. Trimming took 4 bases from V and 1 from J, leaving 21 bases between them. The CDR3 sequence: CASSRGVGQGTSYEQYF. The CDR3 coding sequence is TGCGCCAGCAGCCGCGGGGTGGGCCAGGGGACATCCTACGAGCAGTACTTC.

This clonotype was counted only a few times. The J gene is TRBJ1-1, the V gene TRBV6-1; D is unclear. The germline V gene has CDR1 MNHNS and CDR2 SASEGT. The V end lost 1 base, the J end lost 1 base, and 10 bases lay between the germline ends. This CDR3 is 15 amino acids long. The CDR3 spells CASSEVIGQNTEAFF. The DNA for the CDR3 is TGTGCCAGCAGTGAAGTAATAGGGCAGAACACTGAAGCTTTCTTT.

The chain employs TRBV20-1 and TRBJ2-5, with TRBD2 matching over 9 bases. V shed 1 base and J 5 bases; nucleotides not matched to a gene: 8. CDR3 length: 15 amino acids. Germline V gene sequence: CDR1 DFQATT, CDR2 SNEGSKA (reference sequence). The CDR3 is CSARGGGRALETQYF. In DNA form, the CDR3 reads TGCAGTGCTAGAGGAGGCGGGAGGGCCTTGGAGACCCAGTACTTC.

This clonotype appeared a few times. The J gene is TRBJ2-3, the V gene TRBV10-1; 12 bases line up with TRBD2. The CDR3 consists of 17 residues. Germline trimming cut 0 bases from V and 6 bases from J; bases unmatched to any gene: 7. Germline assignment: CDR1 WNHNN and CDR2 SYGVQD (reference sequence). CDR3 amino acids: CASSESLAGGGMDTQYF. The CDR3 bases are TGCGCCAGCAGTGAGTCACTAGCGGGAGGAGGGATGGATACGCAGTATTTT.

The rearrangement joins TRBV29-1 to TRBJ2-7, with 9 bases matching TRBD1. The germline V gene has CDR1 SQVTM and CDR2 ANQGSEA. J lost 1 base, V lost 5 bases, and 6 bases had no gene match. The CDR3 is made up of 14 amino acids. The CDR3 DNA sequence: TGCAGCGTTAGAGGGACAGGGTCATCCTACGAGCAGTACTTC. Translating gives CSVRGTGSSYEQYF.

In this sample, this clonotype turned up many times. This rearrangement joins TRBV20-1 to TRBJ1-6; the D gene is possibly TRBD1 (5 bases). Germline V gene sequence: CDR1 DFQATT, CDR2 SNEGSKA (reference sequence). This CDR3 region has 15 residues. Trimming left V 0 bases short and J 7 bases short, with 13 bases between. CDR3 DNA sequence: TGCAGTGCTAGAGATCATCAGGGTTTCAATTCACCCCTCCACTTT. Amino acids: CSARDHQGFNSPLHF.

This clonotype was observed many times. This chain joins TRBV5-1 and TRBJ2-7; no definite D call. Trimming removed 1 base at V and 3 bases at J, with 8 bases between. CDR1 and CDR2 from the germline V gene are SGHRS and YFSETQ. The CDR3 has 13 residues. The CDR3 DNA sequence: TGCGCCAGCAGCTTGTTAGGTGTCTACGAGCAGTACTTC. Translating it yields CASSLLGVYEQYF.

The V and J genes are TRBV4-3 and TRBJ2-2; the D is unclear. Germline CDR1 is LGHNA and CDR2 is YSLEER. Trimming took 0 bases from V and 5 from J, leaving 7 bases between them. The CDR3 consists of 14 residues. DNA of the CDR3: TGCGCCAGCAGCCAAGATCCCAGGACCGGGGAGCTGTTTTTT. Its translation is CASSQDPRTGELFF.

Only a few counts were recorded for this clonotype. The chain links TRBV5-1 to TRBJ2-1, with TRBD1 identical over 8 bases. With 0 bases clipped from V and 3 bases from J, the junction kept 2 bases outside the gene matches. Per germline, CDR1 SGHRS and CDR2 YFSETQ. The CDR3 covers 15 residues. The CDR3 sequence: CASSLEGQVYNEQFF. CDR3 DNA: TGCGCCAGCAGCTTGGAGGGACAGGTCTACAATGAGCAGTTCTTC.

Only a few counts were recorded for this clonotype. The chain couples TRBV10-3 to TRBJ2-5; TRBD2 is a possible D gene (5 bases). Germline CDR1 reads ENHRY; CDR2 reads SYGVKD. CDR3 size: 15 residues. The ends were cut back, 5 bases at V and 1 base at J, with 14 bases in the middle. The CDR3 loop reads CAISLTQSGQETQYF. The CDR3 nucleotides are TGTGCCATCAGTCTAACCCAAAGCGGCCAAGAGACCCAGTACTTC.

V gene TRBV30 combines with J gene TRBJ1-4; D is ambiguous. Trimming cost V 4 bases and J 13 bases, with 22 bases left between them. This CDR3 is 14 amino acids long. Germline CDR1 and CDR2: GTSNPN and SVGIG (reference sequence). This CDR3 reads CAWTGGKAIGLLFF. The CDR3 DNA is TGTGCCTGGACAGGAGGGAAGGCGATTGGGTTACTGTTTTTT.

J is TRBJ2-3 and V is TRBV20-1; D unresolved. V was cut by 1 base and J by 5 bases, with 13 bases left in between. The CDR3 totals 14 residues. The germline V gene encodes CDR1 DFQATT and CDR2 SNEGSKA (reference sequence). The CDR3, as DNA: TGCAGTGCTAGAGTGGCCGTTCCAAAAGATACGCAGTATTTT. The encoded protein is CSARVAVPKDTQYF.

This clonotype came up a few times. The CDR3 nucleotides read TGTGCCAGCAGTCGAATAACCGGGACTAGCGAATCCTACGAGCAGTACTTC. Amino acids: CASSRITGTSESYEQYF. The chain combines TRBV6-2 or TRBV6-3 with TRBJ2-7; 10 nucleotides line up with TRBD2. Germline V gene lookup returns CDR1 MNHEY and CDR2 SVGEGT. The CDR3 runs 17 residues. V dropped 5 bases and J dropped 1; count of bases not matched to a gene: 11.

The rearrangement links TRBV27 to TRBJ2-3; tentatively, D is TRBD1 (6 bases). Looked up from germline, CDR1 is MNHEY and CDR2 is SMNVEV (reference sequence). The CDR3 loop spans 14 amino acids. The ends were cut back, 6 bases at V and 2 bases at J, with 12 bases in the middle. The DNA of the CDR3 is TGTGCCAGCAGGACAGGTTTATCCACAGATACGCAGTATTTT. The encoded protein is CASRTGLSTDTQYF.

The gene calls are TRBV20-1 and TRBJ1-2; TRBD1 might be the D (6 bases). Germline-derived CDR1 and CDR2 are DFQATT and SNEGSKA (reference sequence). CDR3 size: 15 residues. V was shortened by 3 bases and J by 4 bases, with 18 bases between the two germline ends. The CDR3 bases are TGCAGTGCTAGCGGTCAGGAGGGGGGGTTCTATGGCTACACCTTC. It yields the protein CSASGQEGGFYGYTF.

In its sample, this clonotype was seen a few times. The chain is built from TRBV6-2 or TRBV6-3 and TRBJ2-5; 10 bases align to TRBD2. With V trimmed by 6 bases and J by 2 bases, 6 bases remained unmatched. Germline-derived CDR1 and CDR2 are MNHEY and SVGEGT. The CDR3 totals 15 residues. CDR3 DNA: TGTGCCAGCAGAACCCCTAGCGGGGGTCAAGAGACCCAGTACTTC. Its translation is CASRTPSGGQETQYF.